A single sample gave rise to the 8 T cell receptor beta chains below, sequenced in a study of cytomegalovirus exposure and HLA in healthy donors. Primers: 60 Vbeta forward and 13 Jbeta reverse. Data came from immunoSEQ multiplex PCR; TCRdb stores just in-frame clones and leaves some out. The table lists about 190,000 clones, approximately 80% of them singletons. The sample was PBMCs. The receptors here all came from a woman in her twenties or thirties in good health and CMV-seropositive.

The chain has TRBV4-1 and TRBJ2-2; 16 bases are shared with TRBD2. The CDR3 is 18 amino acids. V was pared by 5 bases and J by 2 bases, with 5 bases of the junction left unmatched. Germline V gene sequence: CDR1 MGHRA, CDR2 YSYEKL. CDR3 residues: CASSDGTSGGANTGELFF. Here the CDR3 DNA reads TGCGCCAGCAGCGACGGGACTAGCGGGGGGGCAAACACCGGGGAGCTGTTTTTT.

This clone was recorded once. The genes are TRBV6-1 and TRBJ2-7; the match to TRBD1 covers 9 bases. The CDR3 runs to 14 residues. Germline V gives CDR1 MNHNS, CDR2 SASEGT. V lost 10 bases to trimming and J lost 8 bases; unmatched junction nucleotides: 15. The CDR3 here is CATRRTGDPLQQYF. The CDR3 coding sequence is TGTGCCACGAGACGGACAGGGGACCCCTTACAGCAGTACTTC.

This chain connects TRBV7-9 to TRBJ1-6, with D hard to call. Germline lookup yields CDR1 SEHNR and CDR2 FQNEAQ (reference sequence). The CDR3 runs to 15 residues. Between the trimmed V and J ends, which lost 1 base and 6 bases, there was a span of 10 bases. Written as DNA, the CDR3 is TGTGCCAGCAGCTTAGGCGCGGGGAGTAATTCACCCCTCCACTTT. Translated, it gives CASSLGAGSNSPLHF.

The chain couples TRBV7-2 to TRBJ1-2, with 7 bases identical to TRBD1. Trimming at V came to 0 bases and at J to 3 bases, leaving 10 bases not matched to a gene. Germline V gene lookup returns CDR1 SGHTA and CDR2 FQGNSA. This CDR3 has 17 residues. The CDR3 sequence is CASSLAGTAARDYGYTF. The DNA for the CDR3 is TGTGCCAGCAGCTTAGCCGGGACAGCCGCCAGAGACTATGGCTACACCTTC.

The chain is built from TRBV5-1 and TRBJ2-5; D gene unclear. The ends were cut back, 2 bases at V and 4 bases at J, with 15 bases in the middle. This CDR3 is 15 amino acids long. CDR1 SGHRS and CDR2 YFSETQ come from the germline V gene. CDR3 sequence (DNA): TGCGCCAGCAGCTTTCAACCAGGTCCACGAGAGACCCAGTACTTC. It codes for CASSFQPGPRETQYF.

V gene TRBV19 combines with J gene TRBJ1-1; D possibly corresponds to TRBD1 (5 bases). Germline lookup yields CDR1 LNHDA and CDR2 SQIVND (reference sequence). The ends were cut back, 6 bases at V and 0 bases at J, with 8 bases in the middle. The CDR3 is made up of 13 amino acids. The CDR3 is CASSSTVNTEAFF. The CDR3 DNA is TGTGCCAGTAGCTCGACAGTGAACACTGAAGCTTTCTTT.

The chain combines TRBV4-1 with TRBJ1-2, with a tentative D call TRBD1 (6 bases). The V gene's germline CDR1 is MGHRA and CDR2 YSYEKL. The CDR3 runs to 15 residues. Deletions cut 1 base from V and 3 bases from J, with 12 bases between. The CDR3 loop is CASSQVTKGDYGYTF. CDR3 bases: TGCGCCAGCAGCCAAGTTACCAAGGGGGACTATGGCTACACCTTC.

The genes are TRBV20-1 and TRBJ2-2, with D hard to call. V lost 7 bases and J 5 bases, leaving 8 bases between the germline ends. Germline CDR1 DFQATT, CDR2 SNEGSKA (reference sequence). The CDR3 has 11 amino acids. CDR3: CSVPRTGELFF. CDR3 nucleotide sequence: TGCAGTGTTCCCCGGACCGGGGAGCTGTTTTTT.